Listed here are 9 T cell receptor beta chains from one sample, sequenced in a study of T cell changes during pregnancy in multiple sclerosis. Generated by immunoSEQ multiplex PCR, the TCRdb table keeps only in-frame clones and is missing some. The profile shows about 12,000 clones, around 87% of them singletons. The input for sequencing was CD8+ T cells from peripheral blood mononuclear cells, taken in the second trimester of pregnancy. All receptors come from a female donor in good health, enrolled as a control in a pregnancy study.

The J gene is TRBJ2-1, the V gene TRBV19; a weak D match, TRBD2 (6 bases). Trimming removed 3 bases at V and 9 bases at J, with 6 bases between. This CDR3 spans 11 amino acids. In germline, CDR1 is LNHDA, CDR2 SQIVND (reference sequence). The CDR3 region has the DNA TGTGCCAGTAGTATGGGGGGTGAGCAGTTCTTC. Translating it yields CASSMGGEQFF.

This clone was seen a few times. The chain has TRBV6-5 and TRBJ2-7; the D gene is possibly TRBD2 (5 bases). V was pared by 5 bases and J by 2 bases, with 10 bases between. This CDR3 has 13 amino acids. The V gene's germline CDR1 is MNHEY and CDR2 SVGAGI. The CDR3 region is CASSPDGTYEQYF. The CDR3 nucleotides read TGTGCCAGCAGTCCCGACGGGACCTACGAGCAGTACTTC.

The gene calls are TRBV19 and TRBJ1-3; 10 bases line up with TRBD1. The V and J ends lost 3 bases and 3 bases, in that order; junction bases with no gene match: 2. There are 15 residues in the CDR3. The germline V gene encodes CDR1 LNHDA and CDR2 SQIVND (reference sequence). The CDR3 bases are TGTGCCAGTAGTATGACAGGGGGCTTTGGAAACACCATATATTTT. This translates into CASSMTGGFGNTIYF.

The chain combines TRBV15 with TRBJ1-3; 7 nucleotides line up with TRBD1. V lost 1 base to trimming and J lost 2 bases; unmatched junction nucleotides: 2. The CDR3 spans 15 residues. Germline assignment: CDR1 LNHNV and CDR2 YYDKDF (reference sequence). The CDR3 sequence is CATSRGTGAGNTIYF. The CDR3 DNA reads TGTGCCACCAGCAGAGGTACAGGGGCTGGAAACACCATATATTTT.

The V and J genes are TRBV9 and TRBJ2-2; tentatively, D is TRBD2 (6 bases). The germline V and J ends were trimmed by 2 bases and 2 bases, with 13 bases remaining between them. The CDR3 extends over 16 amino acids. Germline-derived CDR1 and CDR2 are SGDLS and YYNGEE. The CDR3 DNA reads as TGTGCCAGCAGCGTGAGACGTACTAGCAACACCGGGGAGCTGTTTTTT. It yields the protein CASSVRRTSNTGELFF.

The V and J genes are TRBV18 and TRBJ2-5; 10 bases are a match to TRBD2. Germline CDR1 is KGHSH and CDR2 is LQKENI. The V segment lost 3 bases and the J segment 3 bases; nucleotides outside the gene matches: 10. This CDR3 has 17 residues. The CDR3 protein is CASSPMTSGFSEETQYF. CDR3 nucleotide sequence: TGTGCCAGCTCACCGATGACTAGCGGGTTCAGTGAAGAGACCCAGTACTTC.

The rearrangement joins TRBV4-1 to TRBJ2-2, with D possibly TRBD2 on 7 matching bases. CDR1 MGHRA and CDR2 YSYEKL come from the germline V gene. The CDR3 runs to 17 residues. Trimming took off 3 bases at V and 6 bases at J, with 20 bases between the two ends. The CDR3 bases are TGCGCCAGCAGCCATCCTGGGGGGGGCGGGTCACCCGGGGAGCTGTTTTTT. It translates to CASSHPGGGGSPGELFF.

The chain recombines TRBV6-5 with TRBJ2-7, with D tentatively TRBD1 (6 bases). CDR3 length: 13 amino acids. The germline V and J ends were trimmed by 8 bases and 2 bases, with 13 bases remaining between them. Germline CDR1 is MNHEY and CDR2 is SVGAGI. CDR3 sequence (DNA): TGTGCCAGCGGCCTGGACAGAACCTACGAGCAGTACTTC. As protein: CASGLDRTYEQYF.

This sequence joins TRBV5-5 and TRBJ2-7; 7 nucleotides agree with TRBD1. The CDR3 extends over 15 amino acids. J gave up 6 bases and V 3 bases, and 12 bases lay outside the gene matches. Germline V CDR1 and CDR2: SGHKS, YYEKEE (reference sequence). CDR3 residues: CASSSDPGQGVEQYF. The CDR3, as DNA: TGTGCCAGCAGCTCCGACCCAGGGCAGGGGGTCGAGCAGTACTTC.